This T cell receptor (beta chain) was captured by sequencing in a study of cytomegalovirus exposure and HLA in healthy donors. The method was immunoSEQ multiplex PCR; TCRdb's version includes in-frame clones alone and lacks a portion of them. The data show roughly 50,000 clones, with roughly nine tenths seen just once and more than 1% held by the top ten. The germline gives CDR1 KGHSH, CDR2 LQKENI. The CDR3 consists of 14 residues. Trimming took off 3 bases at V and 5 bases at J, with 11 bases between the two ends. Sequencing input: PBMCs. The chain is built from TRBV18 and TRBJ2-1; a weak D match, TRBD1 (5 bases). This TCR was sampled from a man younger than 30 in good health and CMV-seronegative. CDR3 region: CASSPPAGHNEQFF. The CDR3 nucleotides read TGTGCCAGCTCACCCCCGGCAGGGCACAATGAGCAGTTCTTC.